A selection of T cell receptor beta chains follows, all from one sample in a study of regulatory T cells in long-lasting Graves disease. Using its own MiXCR run on the multiplex PCR reads, TCRdb lists one record per CDR3 protein. The data show some 500,000 distinct CDR3 sequences, 15% to 20% seen once. In addition, the sample was reused for a study of T cells in Graves' hyperthyroidism and ophthalmopathy.

The sample in question was peripheral blood mononuclear cells (PBMCs), obtained at new diagnosis, from a patient treated with antithyroid drugs. The source of these receptors is a woman in her forties or fifties with Graves disease. Both conserved end residues are part of each CDR3. D genes are given only for firm matches. Some rows have no size entry. The others give once, few or many, or a class for an expanded clone.

>TRBV12-3/TRBV12-4|NA|many|TRBJ2-3|11
CASTYEVTQYF
TGTGCCAGCACCTACGAGGTTACGCAGTATTTT
>TRBV11-2|TRBD1|many|TRBJ1-2|17
CASSLDWDRGRVGGYTF
TGTGCCAGCAGCTTAGATTGGGACAGGGGGCGCGTCGGCGGCTACACCTTC
>TRBV6-2/TRBV6-3|NA|NA|TRBJ2-2|14
CASSYRPNTGELFF
TGTGCCAGCAGTTACAGACCTAACACCGGGGAGCTGTTTTTT
>TRBV28|TRBD2|NA|TRBJ2-1|14
CASRIAGGWDEQFF
TGTGCCAGCAGGATAGCGGGAGGGTGGGATGAGCAGTTCTTC
>TRBV3-1|NA|few|TRBJ2-7|15
CASSQWTRLESVLHF
TGTGCCAGCAGCCAATGGACTCGCCTGGAGTCCGTGTTACACTTC
>TRBV2|TRBD1|many|TRBJ1-6|14
CAGWLGQGGSPLHF
TGTGCCGGATGGTTGGGACAGGGGGGTTCACCCCTCCACTTT
>TRBV6-1|TRBD2|few|TRBJ2-3|17
CASSLRVAGGPRDTQYF
TGTGCCAGCAGTCTTCGGGTAGCGGGGGGCCCCAGGGATACGCAGTATTTT
>TRBV3-1|TRBD1|many|TRBJ1-2|13
CASSRTGDDGYTF
TGTGCCAGCAGCCGGACAGGGGATGATGGCTACACCTTC
>TRBV30|NA|many|TRBJ2-3|14
CAWSAGSSTDTQYF
TGTGCCTGGTCTGCGGGCTCTAGCACAGATACGCAGTATTTT
>TRBV7-9|TRBD1|many|TRBJ2-1|15
CASSLRGQATNEQFF
TGTGCCAGCAGCTTAAGGGGACAGGCAACCAATGAGCAGTTCTTC
>TRBV11-1|TRBD1|NA|TRBJ2-2|15
CASSLGTVKPGELFF
TGTGCCAGCAGCTTGGGGACAGTCAAACCCGGGGAGCTGTTTTTT
>TRBV9|TRBD2|NA|TRBJ2-7|14
CASSVGGGGIEQYF
TGTGCCAGCAGCGTAGGAGGCGGGGGAATTGAGCAGTACTTC
>TRBV20-1|NA|few|TRBJ1-5|14
CSAKDRYSNQPQHF
TGCAGTGCTAAGGACAGATATAGCAATCAGCCCCAGCATTTT
>TRBV30|NA|many|TRBJ2-1|15
CAWSQDSREYNEQFF
TGTGCCTGGAGTCAGGACTCAAGGGAGTACAATGAGCAGTTCTTC
>TRBV7-9|NA|NA|TRBJ1-4|15
CTSSLTEATNEKLFF
TGTACCAGCAGCTTGACAGAAGCAACTAATGAAAAACTGTTTTTT
>TRBV6-1|NA|many|TRBJ1-1|13
CASSEQAVSEAFF
TGTGCCAGCAGTGAACAGGCTGTAAGTGAAGCTTTCTTT
>TRBV4-2|NA|NA|TRBJ2-3|16
CASSQGGPGGTDTQYF
TGTGCCAGCAGCCAAGGAGGGCCAGGGGGGACAGATACGCAGTATTTT
>TRBV18|NA|many|TRBJ1-1|13
CASSPTPGTEAFF
TGTGCCAGCTCACCGACTCCCGGGACTGAAGCTTTCTTT
>TRBV28|NA|many|TRBJ2-3|15
CASSFEKGGTDTQYF
TGTGCCAGCAGTTTCGAAAAAGGGGGCACAGATACGCAGTATTTT
>TRBV3-1|TRBD1|many|TRBJ1-1|16
CASSQGGGQGNTEAFF
TGTGCCAGCAGCCAAGGAGGAGGACAGGGGAACACTGAAGCTTTCTTT
>TRBV29-1|NA|NA|TRBJ1-1|13
CSVGRQGNTEAFF
TGCAGCGTTGGCCGGCAGGGTAACACTGAAGCTTTCTTT
>TRBV6-2/TRBV6-3|TRBD1|few|TRBJ2-2|16
CASSYSGQGNTGELFF
TGTGCCAGCAGTTACTCGGGACAGGGAAACACCGGGGAGCTGTTTTTT
>TRBV9|TRBD2|NA|TRBJ2-3|17
CASSAEGGSGGTDTQYF
TGTGCCAGCAGCGCCGAAGGGGGAAGCGGGGGGACAGATACGCAGTATTTT
>TRBV27|TRBD1|many|TRBJ2-7|15
CASSLSRQGPYEQYF
TGTGCCAGCAGTTTATCCCGACAGGGACCCTACGAGCAGTACTTC
>TRBV6-1|TRBD1|many|TRBJ2-7|12
CASKSGGFEQYF
TGTGCCAGCAAATCAGGGGGTTTCGAGCAGTACTTC
>TRBV15|TRBD1|many|TRBJ2-1|13
CATSGGTGNEQFF
TGTGCCACCAGCGGAGGGACAGGTAATGAGCAGTTCTTC
>TRBV28|TRBD1|many|TRBJ1-5|14
CASRQGNSNQPQHF
TGTGCCAGCCGACAGGGAAATAGCAATCAGCCCCAGCATTTT
>TRBV5-1|TRBD1|few|TRBJ1-1|15
CASSLFGDRNTEAFF
TGCGCCAGCAGCTTGTTCGGGGACAGAAACACTGAAGCTTTCTTT
>TRBV11-2|TRBD1|many|TRBJ1-6|15
CASSLLGQANSPLHF
TGTGCCAGCAGCCTACTCGGACAGGCCAATTCACCCCTCCACTTT
>TRBV11-2|NA|many|TRBJ1-1|15
CASSPKAPFGTEAFF
TGTGCCAGCAGCCCAAAAGCACCCTTCGGAACTGAAGCTTTCTTT
>TRBV12-3/TRBV12-4|NA|NA|TRBJ1-1|12
CASRTLGTEAFF
TGTGCCAGCAGGACTTTAGGCACTGAAGCTTTCTTT
>TRBV14|NA|NA|TRBJ1-3|15
CASSPYGGAGNTIYF
TGTGCCAGCAGCCCATACGGAGGGGCTGGAAACACCATATATTTT
>TRBV14|TRBD1|NA|TRBJ2-1|15
CASSPRQGGREEQFF
TGTGCCAGCAGCCCACGACAGGGCGGAAGGGAGGAGCAGTTCTTC
>TRBV6-2/TRBV6-3|NA|few|TRBJ2-5|16
CASSYSVWDGQETQYF
TGTGCCAGCAGTTACTCGGTCTGGGACGGCCAAGAGACCCAGTACTTC
>TRBV12-3/TRBV12-4|TRBD1|NA|TRBJ1-2|13
CASGAGTGQGYTF
TGTGCCAGCGGCGCCGGGACAGGGCAAGGCTACACCTTC
>TRBV20-1|NA|many|TRBJ2-1|11
CSARNVDEQFF
TGCAGTGCCCGAAACGTGGATGAGCAGTTCTTC
>TRBV11-1|NA|NA|TRBJ2-1|16
CASSLEGTSSYNEQFF
TGTGCCAGCAGCTTAGAGGGGACAAGCTCCTACAATGAGCAGTTCTTC
>TRBV12-3/TRBV12-4|NA|few|TRBJ2-3|17
CASSHGYEVGSTDTQYF
TGTGCCAGCAGCCACGGATACGAGGTCGGAAGCACAGATACGCAGTATTTT
>TRBV2|TRBD2|many|TRBJ2-4|20
CASSRTVTVPGGRVKNIQYF
TGTGCCAGCAGTCGAACCGTAACAGTCCCCGGGGGGAGGGTCAAAAACATTCAGTACTTC
>TRBV7-9|NA|many|TRBJ2-7|14
CASSLAGPAPEQYF
TGTGCCAGCAGCTTAGCGGGACCCGCCCCTGAGCAGTACTTC
>TRBV3-1|NA|many|TRBJ1-2|16
CASSQALLRDNYGYTF
TGTGCCAGCAGCCAAGCTTTGTTAAGGGACAACTATGGCTACACCTTC
>TRBV12-3/TRBV12-4|NA|many|TRBJ1-1|12
CASRKRDTEAFF
TGTGCCAGCAGAAAAAGAGACACCGAAGCTTTCTTT
>TRBV29-1|NA|many|TRBJ2-3|13
CSVSATSTDTQYF
TGCAGCGTGTCGGCAACTAGCACAGATACGCAGTATTTT
>TRBV7-8|NA|many|TRBJ1-4|11
CASSLTTKLFF
TGTGCCAGCAGCTTAACCACGAAACTGTTTTTT
>TRBV5-1|NA|many|TRBJ1-2|12
CASSLAGKGYTF
TGCGCCAGCAGCTTGGCAGGGAAAGGCTACACCTTC
>TRBV15|TRBD1|NA|TRBJ2-1|15
CATSRDRVLNSEQFF
TGTGCCACCAGCCGGGACAGGGTCCTCAATAGTGAGCAGTTCTTC
>TRBV4-1|NA|once|TRBJ1-2|18
CASSPLTSANDPNYGYTF
TGCGCCAGCAGCCCCCTGACTTCGGCGAATGATCCTAACTATGGCTACACCTTC
>TRBV4-1|NA|NA|TRBJ1-3|13
CASSQAVGNTIYF
TGCGCCAGCAGCCAAGCGGTTGGAAACACCATATATTTT
>TRBV2|TRBD1|many|TRBJ1-2|13
CASSETGNYGYTF
TGTGCCAGCAGCGAGACAGGGAACTATGGCTACACCTTC
>TRBV2|TRBD1|many|TRBJ2-7|12
CASSGTGADKYF
TGTGCCAGCAGCGGGACAGGGGCGGATAAGTACTTC